Listed below are T cell receptor beta chains from one sample, sequenced in a study of blood T cell repertoires in COVID-19. Clones were read by immunoSEQ multiplex PCR, and TCRdb kept only the in-frame ones, dropping some. The sample contains roughly 300,000 clones, under 90% of which appear only once. The sequencing sample was made of peripheral blood. These receptors came from a woman between 50 and 59 years old who had recovered from COVID-19. CDR3s include the opening cysteine and the closing phenylalanine or tryptophan. The order of the fields is V gene, D gene, CDR3 protein. The D gene is left open where the match is weak.

>TRBV6-2/TRBV6-3|NA
CASSYSRVTGSYNEQFF
>TRBV12-3/TRBV12-4|NA
CASSFQRLDQFF
>TRBV9|NA
CASSALGGPSTDTQYF
>TRBV2|NA
CASSRDINYGYTF
>TRBV18|TRBD1
CASSPPSDRKHYGYTF
>TRBV3-1/TRBV3-2|NA
CASSQEGARGYTF
>TRBV10-3|NA
CATLDSKYEQYF
>TRBV24-1|TRBD2
CATSDFGGGAENEQFF
>TRBV4-3|NA
CASSQALLYEQYF
>TRBV4-2|TRBD1
CASSLLTGGDTEAFF
>TRBV7-8|TRBD1
CASSPTTGVETQYF
>TRBV20-1|NA
CSASRQPGYEQYF
>TRBV5-8|NA
CASSLPVNTEAFF
>TRBV5-4|NA
CASSRGELLNEQFF
>TRBV19|NA
CASSMYTRGIYEQYF
>TRBV15|NA
CATSFEGEEAFF
>TRBV9|TRBD1
CASSSEQGYNEQFF
>TRBV18|NA
CASSEYRDTQYF
>TRBV11-1|TRBD1
CASSQHGGQVEGYTF
>TRBV28|TRBD2
CASSPRPGLAGGRTDTQYF
>TRBV10-3|NA
CAIRGFPTDTQYF
>TRBV7-6|TRBD2
CASSPPGLAGSYNEQFF
>TRBV28|NA
CASRSPSTEAFF
>TRBV7-9|NA
CASSLGKGRPNEKLFF
>TRBV9|TRBD1
CASSSRRGTGGTWPQHF
>TRBV5-8|NA
CASSLELAKNIQYF
>TRBV4-3|NA
CASSQALYYEQYF
>TRBV28|TRBD2
CASRGGPFAEQYF
>TRBV23-1|TRBD1
CASGQGADLRTTTEAFF
>TRBV7-2|NA
CASSLEPPGGTYNEQFF
>TRBV4-1|NA
CASSQDWQGYQPQHF
>TRBV19|TRBD2
CASSLAGGGSSTDTQYF
>TRBV11-2|TRBD1
CASNGQGIGEQYF
>TRBV19|TRBD1
CASRQRRGATNEKLFF
>TRBV7-9|NA
CASSLAQVKSNEQFF
>TRBV27|NA
CASSLRSGSDTQYF
>TRBV21-1|NA
CASSKAGTGSLPQHF
>TRBV3-1/TRBV3-2|NA
CASSPTAGRGEQYF
>TRBV7-2|TRBD1
CASSALAGGTEAFF
>TRBV5-1|TRBD1
CASSLAGGDGGNTIYF
>TRBV7-6|TRBD1
CASTLILGQGMGGELFF
>TRBV5-1|TRBD1
CASSLEGQPDQPQHF
>TRBV5-6|NA
CASSLGGTVITGELFF
>TRBV27|NA
CASRQTGINQPQHF
>TRBV7-6|TRBD2
CASSRGGLEGEQYF
>TRBV5-4|TRBD1
CASSPGGTGNSPLHF
>TRBV6-5|TRBD1
CASRGQGRFTEAFF
>TRBV7-2|NA
CASTVGQKNTGELFF
>TRBV28|NA
CASSFRPPRGTIYF
>TRBV9|TRBD2
CASSSQGGAGVYNEQFF
>TRBV30|NA
CAWSVSGAGGEQYF